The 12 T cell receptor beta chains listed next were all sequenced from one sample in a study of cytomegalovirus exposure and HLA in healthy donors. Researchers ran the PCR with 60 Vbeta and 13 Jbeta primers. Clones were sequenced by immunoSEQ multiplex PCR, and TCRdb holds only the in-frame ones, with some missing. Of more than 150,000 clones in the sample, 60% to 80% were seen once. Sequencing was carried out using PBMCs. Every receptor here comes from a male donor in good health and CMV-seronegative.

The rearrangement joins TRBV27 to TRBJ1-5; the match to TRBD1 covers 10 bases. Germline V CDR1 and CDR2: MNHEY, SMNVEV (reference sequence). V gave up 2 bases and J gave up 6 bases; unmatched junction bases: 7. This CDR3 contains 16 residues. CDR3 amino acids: CASSLNRDRGAQPQHF. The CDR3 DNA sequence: TGTGCCAGCAGTTTAAACCGGGACAGGGGCGCTCAGCCCCAGCATTTT.

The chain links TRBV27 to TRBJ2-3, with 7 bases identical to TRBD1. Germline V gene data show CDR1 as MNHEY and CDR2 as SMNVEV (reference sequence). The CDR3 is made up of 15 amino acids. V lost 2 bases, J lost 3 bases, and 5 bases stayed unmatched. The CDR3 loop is CASSLEGAVTDTQYF. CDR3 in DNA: TGTGCCAGCAGTTTAGAGGGGGCAGTGACAGATACGCAGTATTTT.

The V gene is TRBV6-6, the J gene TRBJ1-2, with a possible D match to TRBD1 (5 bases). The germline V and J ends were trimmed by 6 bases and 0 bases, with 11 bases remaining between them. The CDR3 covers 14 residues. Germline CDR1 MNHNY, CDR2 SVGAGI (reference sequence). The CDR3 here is CASRPTAPNYGYTF. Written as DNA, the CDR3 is TGTGCCAGCAGGCCGACAGCGCCTAACTATGGCTACACCTTC.

The CDR3 loop is CASSASTSSNYGYTF. The CDR3 region has the DNA TGTGCCAGCAGCGCCTCGACAAGCTCTAACTATGGCTACACCTTC. The V gene is TRBV7-8, the J gene TRBJ1-2; D is unresolved. Trimming took off 5 bases at V and 0 bases at J, with 13 bases between the two ends. Per the germline V gene, CDR1 is SGHVS and CDR2 is FQNEAQ. The CDR3 covers 15 residues.

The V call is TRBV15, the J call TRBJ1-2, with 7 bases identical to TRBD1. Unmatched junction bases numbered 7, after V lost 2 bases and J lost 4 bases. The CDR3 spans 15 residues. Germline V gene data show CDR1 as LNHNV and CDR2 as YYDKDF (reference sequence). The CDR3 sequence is CATSRNPGGVYGYTF. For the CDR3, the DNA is TGTGCCACCAGCAGAAACCCAGGGGGAGTCTATGGCTACACCTTC.

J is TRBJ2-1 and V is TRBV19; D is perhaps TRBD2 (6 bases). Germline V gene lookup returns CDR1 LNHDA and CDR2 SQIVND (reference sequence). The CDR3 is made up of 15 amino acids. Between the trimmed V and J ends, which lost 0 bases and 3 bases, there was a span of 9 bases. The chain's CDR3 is CASSIDPSDYNEQFF. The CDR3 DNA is TGTGCCAGTAGTATAGATCCTAGCGACTACAATGAGCAGTTCTTC.

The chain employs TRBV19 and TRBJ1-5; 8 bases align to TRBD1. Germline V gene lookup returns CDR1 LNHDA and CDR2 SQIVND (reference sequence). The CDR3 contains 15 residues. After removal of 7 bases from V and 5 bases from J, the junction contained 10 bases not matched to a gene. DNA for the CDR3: TGTGCCAGTATCACGCCCGACAGGGGCTATCAGCCCCAGCATTTT. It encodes CASITPDRGYQPQHF.

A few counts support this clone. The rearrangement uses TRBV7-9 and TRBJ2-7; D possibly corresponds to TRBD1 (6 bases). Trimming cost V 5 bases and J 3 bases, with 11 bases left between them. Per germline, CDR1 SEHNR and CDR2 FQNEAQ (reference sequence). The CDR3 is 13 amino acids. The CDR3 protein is CASSDLTGYEQYF. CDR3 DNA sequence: TGTGCCAGCAGCGACCTGACAGGCTACGAGCAGTACTTC. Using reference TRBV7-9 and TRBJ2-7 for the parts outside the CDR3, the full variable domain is DTGVSQNPRHKITKRGQNVTFRCDPISEHNRLYWYRQTLGQGPEFLTYFQNEAQLEKSRLLSDRFSAERPKGSFSTLEIQRTEQGDSAMYLCASSDLTGYEQYFGPGTRLTVT.

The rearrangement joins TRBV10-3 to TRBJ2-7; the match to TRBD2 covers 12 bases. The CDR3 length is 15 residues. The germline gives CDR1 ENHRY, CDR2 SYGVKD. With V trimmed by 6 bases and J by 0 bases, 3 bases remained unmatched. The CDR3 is CAIRTSGGFSYEQYF. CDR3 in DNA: TGTGCCATCAGGACTAGCGGGGGATTCTCCTACGAGCAGTACTTC.

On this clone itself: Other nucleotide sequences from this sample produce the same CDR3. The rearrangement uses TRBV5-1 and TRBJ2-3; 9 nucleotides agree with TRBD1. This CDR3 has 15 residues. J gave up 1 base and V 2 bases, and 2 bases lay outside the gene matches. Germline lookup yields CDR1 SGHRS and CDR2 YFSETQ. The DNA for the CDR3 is TGCGCCAGCAGCTTACAGGGGGCCGGCACAGATACGCAGTATTTT. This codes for CASSLQGAGTDTQYF.

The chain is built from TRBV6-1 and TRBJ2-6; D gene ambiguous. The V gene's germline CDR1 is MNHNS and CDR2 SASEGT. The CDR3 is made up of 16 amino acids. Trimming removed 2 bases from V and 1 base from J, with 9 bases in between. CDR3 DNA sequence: TGTGCCAGCAGTGAATTCCCCACATCTGGGGCCAACGTCCTGACTTTC. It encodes CASSEFPTSGANVLTF.

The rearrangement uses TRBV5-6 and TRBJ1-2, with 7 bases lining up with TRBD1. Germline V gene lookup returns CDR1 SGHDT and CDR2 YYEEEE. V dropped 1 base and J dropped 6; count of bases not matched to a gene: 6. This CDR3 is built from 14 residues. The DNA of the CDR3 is TGTGCCAGCAGCTTGAATGTAGGGGGCCATGGCTACACCTTC. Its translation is CASSLNVGGHGYTF.